What follows are 14 T cell receptor beta chains derived from one specimen sequenced in a study of identical twins. From the 5' RACE reads, TCRdb called clonotypes with MiXCR, one entry per CDR3 protein. The sample includes approximately 260,000 distinct CDR3 sequences, approximately 8.3% of them seen just once. The same data also contributed to another study, on yellow fever vaccine responses in identical twins.

The sequencing input was CD8+ T cells sorted from blood. The receptors stem from a woman aged 18-30 years in good health.

CDR3 loop: CASSLSGTSVNEQFF. DNA of the CDR3: TGTGCCAGCAGCCTATCCGGGACTAGCGTTAATGAGCAGTTCTTC. V and J are TRBV7-8 and TRBJ2-1; TRBD2 matches at 10 bases. This CDR3 spans 15 amino acids. Trimming at V came to 5 bases and at J to 7 bases, leaving 8 bases not matched to a gene. Germline lookup yields CDR1 SGHVS and CDR2 FQNEAQ. Based on the CDR3 plus reference TRBV7-8 and TRBJ2-1, the full variable domain is GAGVSQSPRYKVAKRGQDVALRCDPISGHVSLFWYQQALGQGPEFLTYFQNEAQLDKSGLPSDRFFAERPEGSVSTLKIQRTQQEDSAVYLCASSLSGTSVNEQFFGPGTRLTVL.

This clonotype has ten or more counts. The chain carries TRBV4-2 and TRBJ2-7, with no clear D. V dropped 3 bases and J dropped 7 bases, with 16 bases sitting between them. Germline V gives CDR1 LGHNA, CDR2 YNFKEQ. The CDR3 is made up of 14 amino acids. CDR3 nucleotides: TGTGCCAGCAGCCAGTCCGGGTCCGGAGCGGAGCAGTACTTC. Translating it yields CASSQSGSGAEQYF.

The table lists this clonotype with many counts. This chain links TRBV6-4 with TRBJ2-3; 10 positions agree with TRBD2. V dropped 5 bases and J dropped 2; count of bases not matched to a gene: 4. This CDR3 is 15 amino acids long. Germline V gives CDR1 MRHNA, CDR2 SNTAGT. The CDR3 sequence: CASSLAGEPTDTQYF. The CDR3 bases are TGTGCCAGCAGTCTAGCGGGGGAACCCACAGATACGCAGTATTTT.

This clonotype was recorded a few times. The chain uses TRBV4-2 and TRBJ2-4, with D tentatively TRBD1 (6 bases). CDR3 size: 16 residues. Germline CDR1 is LGHNA and CDR2 is YNFKEQ. V was clipped by 3 bases and J by 3 bases, with 15 bases between them. DNA for the CDR3: TGTGCCAGCAGCCATCAGGGGTCTGGGGACAAAAACATTCAGTACTTC. As protein: CASSHQGSGDKNIQYF.

Only a few counts were recorded for this clonotype. V and J are TRBV27 and TRBJ2-1, with D perhaps TRBD1 or TRBD2 (5 bases each). Germline V lookup: CDR1 MNHEY, CDR2 SMNVEV (reference sequence). This CDR3 has 15 amino acids. V dropped 4 bases and J dropped 6 bases, with 16 bases sitting between them. For the CDR3, the DNA is TGTGCCAGCAGTTCAGACCGGGACCCGGTCAATGAGCAGTTCTTC. Translated, it gives CASSSDRDPVNEQFF.

This clonotype appeared many times. The V gene is TRBV5-1, the J gene TRBJ2-7; 8 bases map to TRBD2. The CDR3 has 14 amino acids. V lost 3 bases to trimming and J lost 4 bases; unmatched junction nucleotides: 6. Per germline, CDR1 SGHRS and CDR2 YFSETQ. The CDR3 bases are TGCGCCAGCAGCTATGAAGCGGGAGAGTACGAGCAGTACTTC. Translation gives CASSYEAGEYEQYF.

The CDR3 DNA sequence: TGTGCCAGCAGTGAAATCCCCGCAAATACGCAGTATTTT. It translates to CASSEIPANTQYF. V gene TRBV6-1 combines with J gene TRBJ2-3; D remains ambiguous. Germline CDR1 MNHNS, CDR2 SASEGT. The CDR3 contains 13 residues. The ends were cut back, 2 bases at V and 7 bases at J, with 10 bases in the middle.

This clonotype has just a few counts. The rearrangement joins TRBV3-1 to TRBJ1-6, with D possibly being TRBD1 (6 bases). The CDR3 spans 16 residues. The V gene lost 0 bases and the J gene lost 8 bases, with 14 bases spanning the gap. Germline assignment: CDR1 LGHDT and CDR2 YNNKEL (reference sequence). This CDR3 reads CASSQEYDRRDSPLHF. CDR3 DNA: TGTGCCAGCAGCCAAGAATACGACAGGAGGGATTCACCCCTCCACTTT.

The chain recombines TRBV5-4 with TRBJ1-2; D is undetermined. Germline CDR1 SGHNT, CDR2 YYREEE (reference sequence). The CDR3 spans 15 residues. V lost 0 bases and J lost 5, with 14 bases in between. The DNA of the CDR3 is TGTGCCAGCAGCTTGGCGTCCGGCAGCTCGTATGGCTACACCTTC. Its protein is CASSLASGSSYGYTF.

There are many counts of this clonotype. The chain recombines TRBV24-1 with TRBJ2-1, with no clear D. The CDR3 loop spans 12 amino acids. Trimming left V 3 bases short and J 7 bases short, with 6 bases between. CDR1 and CDR2 (germline): KGHDR, SFDVKD. The CDR3 bases are TGTGCCACCAGTGATGGTTTGAATGAGCAGTTCTTC. It codes for CATSDGLNEQFF.

CDR3 residues: CSASELKIGLPVTDTQYF. CDR3 sequence (DNA): TGCAGTGCTAGCGAACTCAAGATCGGACTCCCTGTCACAGATACGCAGTATTTT. The rearrangement joins TRBV20-1 to TRBJ2-3; perhaps TRBD2 as D (5 bases). This CDR3 comprises 18 residues. Germline loops: CDR1 DFQATT, CDR2 SNEGSKA (reference sequence). The germline V and J ends were trimmed by 3 bases and 2 bases, with 24 bases remaining between them.

The chain recombines TRBV20-1 with TRBJ2-2; D remains ambiguous. This CDR3 spans 13 amino acids. The germline CDR1 and CDR2 sequences are DFQATT and SNEGSKA (reference sequence). Trimming stripped 3 bases from V and 4 bases from J, with 9 bases between. CDR3 in amino acids: CSASPWGTGELFF. CDR3 sequence (DNA): TGCAGTGCTAGCCCCTGGGGCACCGGGGAGCTGTTTTTT.

Many counts were recorded for this clonotype. V and J are TRBV11-2 and TRBJ2-4; no firm D call. The CDR3 runs 12 residues. Trimming cost V 5 bases and J 6 bases, with 8 bases left between them. The V gene's germline CDR1 is SGHAT and CDR2 FQNNGV. CDR3 sequence (DNA): TGTGCCAGCAGCCAGGACGGAAACATTCAGTACTTC. Amino acid sequence: CASSQDGNIQYF.

The chain links TRBV7-9 to TRBJ2-4; the D gene is possibly TRBD1 (5 bases). The germline CDR1 and CDR2 sequences are SEHNR and FQNEAQ (reference sequence). CDR3 size: 16 residues. V shed 5 bases and J shed 0 bases, with 14 bases lying between them. CDR3 sequence: CASSQGDSIAKNIQYF. In nucleotides, the CDR3 is TGTGCCAGCAGCCAAGGAGACAGTATAGCCAAAAACATTCAGTACTTC.